What follows is one TCR beta chain and its context. Its antigen is as yet unknown. CDR3 length: 16 residues. Germline assignment: CDR1 SGDLS and CDR2 YYNGEE. V lost 1 base and J lost 5; bases outside the gene matches: 4. General study findings and limits: Tumor memory CD4+ T cell TCR gene usage clustered with blood and lymph node memory CD4+ cells and lymph node naive CD4+ cells.

CD25-based Treg depletion was applied to purified naive CD4+ T cells. Constant-region reverse primers amplified full-length variable regions, followed by semi-nested Nested Universal Primer A PCR. TCRdb re-derived calls from the 5' RACE reads in MiXCR, one entry per CDR3 protein. Of tens of thousands of distinct CDR3 sequences in the sample, roughly 24% were seen once. The rearrangement uses TRBV9 and TRBJ2-3, with 13 bases matching TRBD2. Sequencing used naive CD4+ T cells sorted from a lymph node. Subset: naive CD4+ T cells, CD4+CD45RA+CD25-. This TCR came from a female donor with breast cancer. The CDR3 bases are TGTGCCAGCAGCGTAACTAGCGGGAGGGCAGGAGATACGCAGTATTTT. It codes for CASSVTSGRAGDTQYF.